These 22 T cell receptor beta chains share one sample of origin, sequenced in a study of patients and donors after allogeneic stem cell transplantation (TCRdb year 2020). Receptors were amplified or captured by RT-PCR. Sequenced using a NextSeq 550. TCRdb handled the public reads itself, with Q25 trimming in fastp and clone calling in MiXCR, and kept productive beta chains. CDR3 protein duplicates are merged, each entry listing the most common genes and DNA. The sample table records about a million distinct CDR3 sequences; 15% to 20% of these occur just once. Jointly, the top ten make up 5% to 6.5% of the sample. Sequenced input: blood, either unsorted or a sorted T cell fraction (not recorded which). The source is a human donor who was either an allogeneic HSCT recipient or a stem cell or donor lymphocyte infusion donor (not recorded which). It is not recorded whose cells these are; they may come from a transplant donor.

The chain links TRBV11-1 to TRBJ2-3; TRBD2 might be the D (6 bases). This CDR3 is built from 18 residues. V was trimmed by 2 bases and J by 2 bases, leaving 20 bases between them. The germline V gene encodes CDR1 SGHAT and CDR2 FQDESV (reference sequence). The CDR3 coding sequence is TGTGCCAGCAGCTTAATCAACGCTCGGAGGGCAATCACAGATACGCAGTATTTT. Its protein product is CASSLINARRAITDTQYF.

The rearrangement joins TRBV3-1 to TRBJ2-7, with 9 nucleotides matching TRBD1. CDR3 size: 14 residues. The trim removed 4 bases at V and 7 bases at J, leaving 8 bases unmatched. Per the germline V gene, CDR1 is LGHDT and CDR2 is YNNKEL (reference sequence). The DNA for the CDR3 is TGTGCCAGCAGCCGACGGGACAGGGCGCAAGAGCAGTACTTC. It specifies CASSRRDRAQEQYF.

CDR3 sequence: CASSYSHRGGREKLFF. CDR3 nucleotides: TGTGCCAGCAGTTACTCGCACAGGGGGGGTCGGGAAAAACTGTTTTTT. The chain combines TRBV6-5 with TRBJ1-4, with 8 positions matching TRBD1. Trimming at V came to 0 bases and at J to 8 bases, leaving 8 bases not matched to a gene. CDR1 and CDR2 from the germline V gene are MNHEY and SVGAGI. This CDR3 spans 16 amino acids.

The chain uses TRBV7-2 and TRBJ1-1; D is possibly TRBD1 (5 bases). In germline, CDR1 is SGHTA, CDR2 FQGNSA. With 2 bases removed from V and 1 base from J, the gap between germline ends came to 17 bases. The CDR3 extends over 17 amino acids. In DNA, the CDR3 is TGTGCCAGCAGCTTATTCTCCCTGGGGCGTCGGAACACTGAAGCTTTCTTT. This codes for CASSLFSLGRRNTEAFF.

This clonotype was found many times. The chain combines TRBV6-2 or TRBV6-3 with TRBJ2-1, with 14 bases identical to TRBD2. CDR3 length equals 18 residues. CDR1 is MNHEY and CDR2 is SVGEGT in the germline V gene. The V segment lost 4 bases and the J segment 5 bases; nucleotides outside the gene matches: 10. CDR3 region: CASSSNTGLAGGHNEQFF. The DNA of the CDR3 is TGTGCCAGCAGTTCCAACACAGGACTAGCGGGGGGACACAATGAGCAGTTCTTC.

The chain couples TRBV12-3 or TRBV12-4 to TRBJ2-3; tentatively, D is TRBD2 (5 bases). The V end was cut by 7 bases, the J end by 0 bases, with 11 bases between. This CDR3 has 14 amino acids. The DNA of the CDR3 is TGTGCCAGCAACCTAGGACTTAGCACAGATACGCAGTATTTT. This codes for CASNLGLSTDTQYF.

This clonotype was counted between two and nine times. The chain is built from TRBV20-1 and TRBJ2-1, with 8 bases that match TRBD2. Losses at the gene ends were 1 base for V and 0 bases for J; bases not matched to a gene: 11. Germline V gene lookup returns CDR1 DFQATT and CDR2 SNEGSKA (reference sequence). The CDR3 sequence is 18 residues long. The CDR3 protein is CSARGTGTSPNSYNEQFF. CDR3 bases: TGCAGTGCTAGAGGTACCGGGACTAGTCCTAACTCCTACAATGAGCAGTTCTTC.

A few counts support this clonotype. The rearrangement uses TRBV12-3 or TRBV12-4 and TRBJ2-1; 13 nucleotides line up with TRBD2. V was pared by 5 bases and J by 8 bases, with 6 bases of the junction left unmatched. The CDR3 is made up of 15 amino acids. Here the CDR3 reads CASSPTSGRRDEQFF. CDR3 sequence (DNA): TGTGCCAGCAGTCCGACTAGCGGGAGGAGAGATGAGCAGTTCTTC.

This clonotype has a handful of counts. This chain uses TRBV5-6 with TRBJ2-7; D is ambiguous. The CDR3 totals 14 residues. Germline lookup yields CDR1 SGHDT and CDR2 YYEEEE. V dropped 4 bases and J dropped 1 base, with 12 bases sitting between them. CDR3 sequence: CASSVRLGSYEQYF. The CDR3 DNA is TGTGCCAGCAGCGTCCGACTGGGTTCCTACGAGCAGTACTTC. Supplemented by reference TRBV5-6 and TRBJ2-7, the full variable domain reads DAGVTQSPTHLIKTRGQQVTLRCSPKSGHDTVSWYQQALGQGPQFIFQYYEEEERQRGNFPDRFSGHQFPNYSSELNVNALLLGDSALYLCASSVRLGSYEQYFGPGTRLTVT.

V usage is TRBV4-1 and J usage is TRBJ1-5; unclear D gene. V was trimmed by 4 bases and J by 4 bases, leaving 11 bases between them. CDR1 is MGHRA and CDR2 is YSYEKL in the germline V gene. The CDR3 spans 14 residues. The CDR3 spells CASSLNKGNQPQHF. CDR3 coding DNA: TGCGCCAGCAGCCTTAACAAAGGGAATCAGCCCCAGCATTTT.

This clonotype has more than one count but fewer than ten. V and J are TRBV20-1 and TRBJ2-5; D assignment may be TRBD1 or TRBD2 (5 bases each). The V gene lost 5 bases and the J gene lost 5 bases, with 18 bases spanning the gap. This CDR3 contains 14 residues. In germline, CDR1 is DFQATT, CDR2 SNEGSKA (reference sequence). The DNA for the CDR3 is TGCAGTGCTCACCTCCTTGGGGGTAGGGAGACCCAGTACTTC. It specifies CSAHLLGGRETQYF.

This clonotype was counted between two and nine times. The genes are TRBV28 and TRBJ2-7; D not certain. There are 12 residues in the CDR3. Germline values: CDR1 MDHEN, CDR2 SYDVKM. Deletions cut 5 bases from V and 3 bases from J, with 8 bases between. The CDR3 reads CASSPLVYEQYF. In DNA, the CDR3 is TGTGCCAGCAGTCCGTTAGTCTACGAGCAGTACTTC. Combining the CDR3 with reference TRBV28 and TRBJ2-7 gives the whole variable domain DVKVTQSSRYLVKRTGEKVFLECVQDMDHENMFWYRQDPGLGLRLIYFSYDVKMKEKGDIPEGYSVSREKKERFSLILESASTNQTSMYLCASSPLVYEQYFGPGTRLTVT.

The chain links TRBV7-6 to TRBJ1-3; D call uncertain. Between the trimmed V and J ends, which lost 10 bases and 0 bases, there was a span of 10 bases. This CDR3 is 13 amino acids long. Germline V gene sequence: CDR1 SGHVS, CDR2 FNYEAQ. In nucleotides, the CDR3 is TGTGCCATCCGAGGAGACTCTGGAAACACCATATATTTT. Its protein product is CAIRGDSGNTIYF.

This clonotype appeared a few times. The CDR3 spells CASSEATYEQYF. In DNA, the CDR3 is TGTGCCAGCAGTGAAGCTACCTACGAGCAGTACTTC. The chain carries TRBV2 and TRBJ2-7; D ambiguous. Trimming removed 0 bases at V and 2 bases at J, with 2 bases between. Per the germline V gene, CDR1 is SNHLY and CDR2 is FYNNEI. The CDR3 length is 12 residues.

The chain joins TRBV7-3 to TRBJ2-7; 8 nucleotides agree with TRBD1. This CDR3 comprises 17 residues. V lost 2 bases and J lost 0; bases outside the gene matches: 9. Germline V lookup: CDR1 SGHTA, CDR2 FQGTGA. The CDR3 nucleotides are TGTGCCAGCAGCTTACTTATTTCGGGACAGGTCTCCTACGAGCAGTACTTC. Its protein is CASSLLISGQVSYEQYF.

In this sample, this clonotype turned up a few times. The CDR3: CASRSGTGTEQYF. The CDR3 DNA reads TGTGCCAGCAGATCCGGGACAGGGACCGAGCAGTACTTC. V usage is TRBV12-3 or TRBV12-4 and J usage is TRBJ2-7, with 9 bases fitting TRBD1. Trimming removed 6 bases from V and 6 bases from J; junction bases left unmatched: 6. The CDR3 is 13 amino acids.

The rearrangement joins TRBV12-5 to TRBJ2-7, with 15 bases identical to TRBD2. Per germline, CDR1 LGHNT and CDR2 FRNRAP. V was clipped by 8 bases and J by 4 bases; unmatched bases: 15. The CDR3 runs to 18 residues. CDR3 coding DNA: TGTGCTAGTTTAGGTGGACTAGCGGGAGGGCCAGCTCGGTACGAGCAGTACTTC. Protein sequence: CASLGGLAGGPARYEQYF.

This clonotype was seen a few times. V usage is TRBV12-3 or TRBV12-4 and J usage is TRBJ2-3, with D possibly being TRBD1 or TRBD2 (5 bases each). The V and J ends lost 10 bases and 3 bases respectively, with 14 bases between them. The CDR3 has 13 residues. This CDR3 reads CATWGRMTDTQYF. The CDR3 nucleotides are TGTGCCACCTGGGGACGGATGACAGATACGCAGTATTTT.

The chain carries TRBV7-3 and TRBJ2-2; 10 bases fit TRBD1. There are 16 residues in the CDR3. Germline V gene lookup returns CDR1 SGHTA and CDR2 FQGTGA. The V segment lost 5 bases and the J segment 7 bases; nucleotides outside the gene matches: 10. CDR3 coding DNA: TGTGCCAGCAGCCGGCGACAGGGGGCCAGTAGCGGGGAGCTGTTTTTT. Its protein product is CASSRRQGASSGELFF.

The gene calls are TRBV9 and TRBJ2-1; TRBD1 matches at 9 bases. Germline CDR1 SGDLS, CDR2 YYNGEE. Trimming cost V 3 bases and J 5 bases; bases outside gene matches: 3. The CDR3 totals 14 residues. DNA of the CDR3: TGTGCCAGCAGCGGGGACAGGGATAACAATGAGCAGTTCTTC. Translated, it gives CASSGDRDNNEQFF.

This chain links TRBV9 with TRBJ1-1; D is ambiguous. The germline CDR1 and CDR2 sequences are SGDLS and YYNGEE. The CDR3 consists of 12 residues. V lost 4 bases and J 6 bases, leaving 10 bases between the germline ends. The CDR3 DNA sequence: TGTGCCAGCAGCAAGGACGGGCCTGAAGCTTTCTTT. Protein product: CASSKDGPEAFF.

This clonotype was found a few times. The rearrangement uses TRBV6-5 and TRBJ2-7; D remains unclear. This CDR3 region has 15 residues. Germline V lookup: CDR1 MNHEY, CDR2 SVGAGI. Trimming took 4 bases from V and 3 from J, leaving 16 bases between them. CDR3 amino acids: CASSSPALINYEQYF. CDR3 sequence (DNA): TGTGCCAGCAGTTCACCGGCGCTCATAAACTACGAGCAGTACTTC.